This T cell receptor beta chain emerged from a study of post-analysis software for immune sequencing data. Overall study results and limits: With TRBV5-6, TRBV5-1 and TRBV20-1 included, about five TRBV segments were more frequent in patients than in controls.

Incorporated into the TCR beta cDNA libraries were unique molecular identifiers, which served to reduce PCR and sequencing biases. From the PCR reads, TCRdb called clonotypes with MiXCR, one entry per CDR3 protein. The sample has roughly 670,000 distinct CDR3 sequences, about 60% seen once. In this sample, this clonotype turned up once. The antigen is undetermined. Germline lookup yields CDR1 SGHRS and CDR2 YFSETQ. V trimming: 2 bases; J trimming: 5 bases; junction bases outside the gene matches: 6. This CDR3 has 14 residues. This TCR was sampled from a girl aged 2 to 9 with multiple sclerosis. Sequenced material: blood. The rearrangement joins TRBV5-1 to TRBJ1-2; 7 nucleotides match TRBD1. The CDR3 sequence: CASSFGQEIYGYTF. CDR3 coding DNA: TGCGCCAGCAGCTTTGGACAGGAAATTTATGGCTACACCTTC.